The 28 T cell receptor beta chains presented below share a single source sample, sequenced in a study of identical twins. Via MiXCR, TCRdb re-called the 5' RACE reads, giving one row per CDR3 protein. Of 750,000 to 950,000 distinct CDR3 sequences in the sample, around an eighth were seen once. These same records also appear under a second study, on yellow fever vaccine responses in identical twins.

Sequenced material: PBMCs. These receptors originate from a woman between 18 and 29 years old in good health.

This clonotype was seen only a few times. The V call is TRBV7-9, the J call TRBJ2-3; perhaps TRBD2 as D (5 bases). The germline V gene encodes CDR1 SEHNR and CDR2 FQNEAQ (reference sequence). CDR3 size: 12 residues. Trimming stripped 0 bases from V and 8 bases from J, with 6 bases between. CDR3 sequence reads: CASSLAGSTQYF. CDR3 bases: TGTGCCAGCAGCTTAGCGGGGAGTACGCAGTATTTT.

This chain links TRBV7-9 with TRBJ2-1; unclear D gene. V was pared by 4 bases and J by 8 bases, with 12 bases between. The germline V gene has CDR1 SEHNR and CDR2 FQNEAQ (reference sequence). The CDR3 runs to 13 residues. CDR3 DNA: TGTGCCAGCAGCTCGTGGGGTAGAGATGAGCAGTTCTTC. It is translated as CASSSWGRDEQFF.

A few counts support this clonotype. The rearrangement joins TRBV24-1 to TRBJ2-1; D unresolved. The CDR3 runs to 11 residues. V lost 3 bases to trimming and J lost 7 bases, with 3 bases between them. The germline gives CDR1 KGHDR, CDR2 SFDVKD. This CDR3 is CATSDRNEQFF. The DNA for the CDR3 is TGTGCCACCAGTGATCGGAATGAGCAGTTCTTC.

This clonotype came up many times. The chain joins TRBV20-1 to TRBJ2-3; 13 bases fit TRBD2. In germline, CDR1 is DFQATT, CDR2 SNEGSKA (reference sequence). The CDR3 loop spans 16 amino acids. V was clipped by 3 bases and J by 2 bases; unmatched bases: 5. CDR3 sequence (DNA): TGCAGTGCTAGTCGACTAGCGGGGGGTTTCACAGATACGCAGTATTTT. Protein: CSASRLAGGFTDTQYF.

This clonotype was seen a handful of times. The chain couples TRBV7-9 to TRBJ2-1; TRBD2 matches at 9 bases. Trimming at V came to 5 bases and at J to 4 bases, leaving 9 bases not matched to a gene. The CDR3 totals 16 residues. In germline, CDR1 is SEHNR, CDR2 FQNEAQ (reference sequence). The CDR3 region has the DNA TGTGCCAGCAGCAAGAGCCTAGCGGGACCATACAATGAGCAGTTCTTC. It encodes CASSKSLAGPYNEQFF.

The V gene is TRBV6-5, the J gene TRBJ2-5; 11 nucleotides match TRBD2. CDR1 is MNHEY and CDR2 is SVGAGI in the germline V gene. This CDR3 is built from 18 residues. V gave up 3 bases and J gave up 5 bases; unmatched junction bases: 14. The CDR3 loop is CASSYSQYLAGGAETQYF. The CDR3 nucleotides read TGTGCCAGCAGTTATTCTCAGTACCTAGCGGGAGGTGCGGAGACCCAGTACTTC.

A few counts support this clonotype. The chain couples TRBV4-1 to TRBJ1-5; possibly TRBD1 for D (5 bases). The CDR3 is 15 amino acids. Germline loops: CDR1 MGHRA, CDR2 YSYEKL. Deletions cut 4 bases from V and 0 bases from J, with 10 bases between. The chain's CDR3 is CASSPRDVSNQPQHF. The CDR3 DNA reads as TGCGCCAGCAGCCCCAGGGACGTTAGCAATCAGCCCCAGCATTTT.

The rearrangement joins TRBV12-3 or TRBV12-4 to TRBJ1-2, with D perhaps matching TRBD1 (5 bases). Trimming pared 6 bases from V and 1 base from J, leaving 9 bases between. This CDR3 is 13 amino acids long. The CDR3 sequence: CASSRQLNYGYTF. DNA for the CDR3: TGTGCCAGCAGCCGACAGCTTAACTATGGCTACACCTTC.

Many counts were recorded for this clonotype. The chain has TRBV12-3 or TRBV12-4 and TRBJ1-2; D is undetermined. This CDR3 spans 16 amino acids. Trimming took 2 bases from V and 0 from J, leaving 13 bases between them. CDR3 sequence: CASSLYAGLANYGYTF. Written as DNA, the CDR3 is TGTGCCAGCAGTTTATACGCTGGACTAGCTAACTATGGCTACACCTTC.

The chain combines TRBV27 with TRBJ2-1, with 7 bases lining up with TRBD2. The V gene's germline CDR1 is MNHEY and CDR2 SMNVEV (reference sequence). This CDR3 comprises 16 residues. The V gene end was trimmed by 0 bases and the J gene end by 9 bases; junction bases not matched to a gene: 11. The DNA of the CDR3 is TGTGCCAGCAGTTTATCGACGGCTAGCGGATACGGTGAGCAGTTCTTC. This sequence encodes CASSLSTASGYGEQFF.

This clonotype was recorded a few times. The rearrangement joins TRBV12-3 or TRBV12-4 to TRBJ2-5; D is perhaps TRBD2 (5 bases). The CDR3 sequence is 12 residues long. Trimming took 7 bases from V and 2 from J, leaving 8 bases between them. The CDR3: CASMAGQETQYF. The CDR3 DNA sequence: TGTGCCAGCATGGCGGGTCAAGAGACCCAGTACTTC.

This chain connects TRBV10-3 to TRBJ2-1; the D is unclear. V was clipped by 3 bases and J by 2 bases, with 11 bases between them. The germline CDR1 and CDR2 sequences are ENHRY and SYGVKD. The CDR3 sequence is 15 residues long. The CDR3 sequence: CAISEVRAPYNEQFF. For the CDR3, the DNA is TGTGCCATCAGTGAAGTCCGGGCTCCCTACAATGAGCAGTTCTTC.

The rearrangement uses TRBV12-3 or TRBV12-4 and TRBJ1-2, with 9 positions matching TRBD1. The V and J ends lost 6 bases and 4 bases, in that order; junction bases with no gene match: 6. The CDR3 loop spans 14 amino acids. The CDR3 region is CASRRTGAGYGYTF. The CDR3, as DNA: TGTGCCAGCAGACGGACAGGGGCTGGCTATGGCTACACCTTC.

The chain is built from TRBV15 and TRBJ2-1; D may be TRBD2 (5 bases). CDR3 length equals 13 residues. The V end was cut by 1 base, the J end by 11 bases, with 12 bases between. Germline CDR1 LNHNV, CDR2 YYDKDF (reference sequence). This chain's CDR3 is CATSRVWTSKQFF. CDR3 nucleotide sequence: TGTGCCACCAGCAGAGTGTGGACTTCTAAGCAGTTCTTC.

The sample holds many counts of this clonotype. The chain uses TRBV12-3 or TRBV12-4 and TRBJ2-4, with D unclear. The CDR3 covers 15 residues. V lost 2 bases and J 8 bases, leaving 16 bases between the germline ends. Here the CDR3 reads CASSLFVVGEDIQYF. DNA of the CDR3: TGTGCCAGCAGTTTATTTGTGGTTGGAGAAGACATTCAGTACTTC.

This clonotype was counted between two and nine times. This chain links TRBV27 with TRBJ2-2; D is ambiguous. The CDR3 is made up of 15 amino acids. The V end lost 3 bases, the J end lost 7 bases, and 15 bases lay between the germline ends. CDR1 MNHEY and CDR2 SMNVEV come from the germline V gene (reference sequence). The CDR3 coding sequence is TGTGCCAGCAGTTTCGGTCCGGGCGGTAGCGGGGAGCTGTTTTTT. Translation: CASSFGPGGSGELFF.

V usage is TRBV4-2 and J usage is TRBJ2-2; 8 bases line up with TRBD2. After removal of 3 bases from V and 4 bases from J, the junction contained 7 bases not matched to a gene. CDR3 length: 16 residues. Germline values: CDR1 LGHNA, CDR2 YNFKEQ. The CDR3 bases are TGTGCCAGCAGCCATAGCGGGGAGGTGGTCACCGGGGAGCTGTTTTTT. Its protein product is CASSHSGEVVTGELFF.

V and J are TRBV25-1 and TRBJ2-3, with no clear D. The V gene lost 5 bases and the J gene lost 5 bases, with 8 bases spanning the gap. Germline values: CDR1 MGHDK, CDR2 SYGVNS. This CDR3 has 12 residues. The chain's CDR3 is CASSYTLDTQYF. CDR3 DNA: TGTGCCAGCAGTTACACACTAGATACGCAGTATTTT. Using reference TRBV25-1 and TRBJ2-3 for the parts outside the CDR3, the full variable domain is EADIYQTPRYLVIGTGKKITLECSQTMGHDKMYWYQQDPGMELHLIHYSYGVNSTEKGDLSSESTVSRIRTEHFPLTLESARPSHTSQYLCASSYTLDTQYFGPGTRLTVL.

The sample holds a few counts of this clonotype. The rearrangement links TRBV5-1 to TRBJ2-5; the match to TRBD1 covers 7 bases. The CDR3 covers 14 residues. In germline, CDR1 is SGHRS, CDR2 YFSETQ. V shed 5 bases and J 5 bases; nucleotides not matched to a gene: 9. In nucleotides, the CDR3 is TGCGCCAGCAGTGGACAGGCGAGATTGGAGACCCAGTACTTC. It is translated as CASSGQARLETQYF.

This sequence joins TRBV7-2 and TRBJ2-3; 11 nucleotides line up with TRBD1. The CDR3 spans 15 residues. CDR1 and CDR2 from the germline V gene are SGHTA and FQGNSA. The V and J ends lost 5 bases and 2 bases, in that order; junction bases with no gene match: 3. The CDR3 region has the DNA TGTGCCAGCAGCGTGGGACAGGGGGTCACAGATACGCAGTATTTT. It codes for CASSVGQGVTDTQYF.

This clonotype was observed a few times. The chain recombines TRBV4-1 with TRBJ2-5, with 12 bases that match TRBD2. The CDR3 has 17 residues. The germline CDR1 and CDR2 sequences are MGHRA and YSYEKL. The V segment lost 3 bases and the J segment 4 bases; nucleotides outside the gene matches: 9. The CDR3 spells CASSHEKTSGSGETQYF. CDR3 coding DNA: TGCGCCAGCAGCCACGAGAAGACTAGCGGGAGCGGAGAGACCCAGTACTTC.

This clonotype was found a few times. Here the CDR3 reads CSATDRVYIQYF. The CDR3 nucleotides read TGCAGTGCCACCGACAGGGTTTACATTCAGTACTTC. The chain combines TRBV20-1 with TRBJ2-4, with TRBD1 matching over 7 bases. The J segment lost 8 bases and the V segment lost 6 bases, leaving 7 bases of the junction unmatched. CDR1 DFQATT and CDR2 SNEGSKA come from the germline V gene (reference sequence). The CDR3 extends over 12 amino acids.

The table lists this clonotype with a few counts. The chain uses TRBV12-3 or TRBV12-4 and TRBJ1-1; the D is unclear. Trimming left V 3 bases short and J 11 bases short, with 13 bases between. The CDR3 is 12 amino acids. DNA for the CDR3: TGTGCCAGCAGTTTCCCCGGACTGGGGGCTTTCTTT. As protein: CASSFPGLGAFF.

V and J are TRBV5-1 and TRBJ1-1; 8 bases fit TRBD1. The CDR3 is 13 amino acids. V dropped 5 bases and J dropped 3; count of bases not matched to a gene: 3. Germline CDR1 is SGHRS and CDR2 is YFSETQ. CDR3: CASRLQGDTEAFF. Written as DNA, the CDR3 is TGCGCCAGCAGATTACAGGGGGACACTGAAGCTTTCTTT.

CDR3 protein: CAISISSSYNEQFF. For the CDR3, the DNA is TGTGCCATCAGTATAAGCAGCTCCTACAATGAGCAGTTCTTC. The chain uses TRBV10-3 and TRBJ2-1; D not resolved. Per the germline V gene, CDR1 is ENHRY and CDR2 is SYGVKD. The V end lost 5 bases, the J end lost 0 bases, and 8 bases lay between the germline ends. The length of the CDR3 is 14 residues.

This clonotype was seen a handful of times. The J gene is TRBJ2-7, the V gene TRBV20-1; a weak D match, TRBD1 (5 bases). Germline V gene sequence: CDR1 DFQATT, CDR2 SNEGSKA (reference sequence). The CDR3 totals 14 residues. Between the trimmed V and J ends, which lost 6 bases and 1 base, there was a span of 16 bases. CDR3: CSARRVTESYEQYV. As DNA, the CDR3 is TGCAGTGCCAGAAGGGTGACAGAATCCTACGAGCAGTACGTC.

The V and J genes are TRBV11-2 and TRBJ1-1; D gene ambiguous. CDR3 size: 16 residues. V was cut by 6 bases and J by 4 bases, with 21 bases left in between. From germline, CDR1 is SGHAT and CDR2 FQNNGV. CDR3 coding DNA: TGTGCCAGCAGGCAAGATCTTTCTATCGGAAGCACTGAAGCTTTCTTT. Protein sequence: CASRQDLSIGSTEAFF.

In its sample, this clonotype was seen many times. CDR3 nucleotides: TGTGCCAGCAGTACAGGGGGCTTGGGGGAAAAACTGTTTTTT. It yields the protein CASSTGGLGEKLFF. This rearrangement joins TRBV12-3 or TRBV12-4 to TRBJ1-4, with 9 bases aligning to TRBD1. V lost 5 bases and J lost 8; bases outside the gene matches: 6. The CDR3 length is 14 residues.